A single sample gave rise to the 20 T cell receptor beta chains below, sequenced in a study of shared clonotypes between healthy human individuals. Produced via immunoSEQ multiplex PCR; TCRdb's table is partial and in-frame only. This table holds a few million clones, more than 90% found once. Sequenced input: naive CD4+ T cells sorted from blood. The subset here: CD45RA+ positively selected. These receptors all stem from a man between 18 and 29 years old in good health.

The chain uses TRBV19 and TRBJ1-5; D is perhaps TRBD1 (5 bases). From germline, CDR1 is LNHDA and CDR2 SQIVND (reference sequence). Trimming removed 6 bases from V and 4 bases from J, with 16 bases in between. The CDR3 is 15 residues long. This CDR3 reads CASRSMLGDNQPQHF. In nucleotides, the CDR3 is TGTGCCAGTAGATCGATGCTAGGGGATAATCAGCCCCAGCATTTT.

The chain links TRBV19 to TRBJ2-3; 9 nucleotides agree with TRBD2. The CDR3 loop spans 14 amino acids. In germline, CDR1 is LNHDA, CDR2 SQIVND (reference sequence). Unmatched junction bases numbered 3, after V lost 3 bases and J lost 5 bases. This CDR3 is CASSMILAGDTQYF. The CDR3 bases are TGTGCCAGTAGTATGATACTAGCGGGAGATACGCAGTATTTT.

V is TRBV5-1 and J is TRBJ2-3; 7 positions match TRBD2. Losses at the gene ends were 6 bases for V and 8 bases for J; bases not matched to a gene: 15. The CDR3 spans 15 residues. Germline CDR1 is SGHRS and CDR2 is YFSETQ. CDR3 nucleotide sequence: TGCGCCAGCATCCTCCGGGGGGACTCCTCAGGTACGCAGTATTTT. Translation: CASILRGDSSGTQYF.

CDR3 in amino acids: CAAAREGAYGYTF. CDR3 coding DNA: TGTGCCGCAGCCCGGGAGGGGGCCTATGGCTACACCTTC. The chain links TRBV10-3 to TRBJ1-2; TRBD1 matches 7 bases. Germline V CDR1 and CDR2: ENHRY, SYGVKD. After removal of 11 bases from V and 4 bases from J, the junction contained 10 bases not matched to a gene. The CDR3 spans 13 residues.

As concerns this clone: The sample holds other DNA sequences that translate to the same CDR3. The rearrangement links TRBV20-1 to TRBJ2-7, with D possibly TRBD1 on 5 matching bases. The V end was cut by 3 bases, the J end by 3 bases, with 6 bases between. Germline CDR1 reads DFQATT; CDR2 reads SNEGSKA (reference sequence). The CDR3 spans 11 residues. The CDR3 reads CSASRGYEQYF. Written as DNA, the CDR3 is TGCAGTGCTAGTAGGGGCTACGAGCAGTACTTC.

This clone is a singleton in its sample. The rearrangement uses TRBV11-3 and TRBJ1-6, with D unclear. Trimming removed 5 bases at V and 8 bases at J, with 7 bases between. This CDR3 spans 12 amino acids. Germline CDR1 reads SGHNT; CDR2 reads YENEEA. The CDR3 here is CASSHEYSPLHF. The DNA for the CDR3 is TGTGCCAGCAGCCATGAATATTCACCCCTCCACTTT.

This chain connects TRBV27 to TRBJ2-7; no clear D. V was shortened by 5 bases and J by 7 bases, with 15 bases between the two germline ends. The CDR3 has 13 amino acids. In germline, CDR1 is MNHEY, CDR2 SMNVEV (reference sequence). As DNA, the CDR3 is TGTGCCAGCAGTCCACGGACCTCTTGGGAGCAGTACTTC. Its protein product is CASSPRTSWEQYF.

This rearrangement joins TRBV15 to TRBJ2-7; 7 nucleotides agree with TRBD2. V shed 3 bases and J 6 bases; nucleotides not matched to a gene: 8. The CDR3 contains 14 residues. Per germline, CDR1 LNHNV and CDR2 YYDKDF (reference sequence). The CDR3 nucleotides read TGTGCCACCAGCAGGGGCGGGAGCGGGGTCGAGCAGTACTTC. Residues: CATSRGGSGVEQYF. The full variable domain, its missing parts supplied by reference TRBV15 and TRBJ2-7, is DAMVIQNPRYQVTQFGKPVTLSCSQTLNHNVMYWYQQKSSQAPKLLFHYYDKDFNNEADTPDNFQSRRPNTSFCFLDIRSPGLGDTAMYLCATSRGGSGVEQYFGPGTRLTVT.

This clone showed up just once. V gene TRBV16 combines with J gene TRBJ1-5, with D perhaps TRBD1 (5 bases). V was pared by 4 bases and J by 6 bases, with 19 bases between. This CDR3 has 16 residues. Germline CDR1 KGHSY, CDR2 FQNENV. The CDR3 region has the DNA TGTGCCAGCAGCCCCCGGGTTGGGGGAGGGGTTCAGCCCCAGCATTTT. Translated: CASSPRVGGGVQPQHF.

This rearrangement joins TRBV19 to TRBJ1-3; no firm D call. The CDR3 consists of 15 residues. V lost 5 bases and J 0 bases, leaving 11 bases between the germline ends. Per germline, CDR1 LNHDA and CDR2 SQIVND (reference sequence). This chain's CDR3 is CASSPTPVSGNTIYF. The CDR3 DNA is TGTGCCAGTAGTCCTACACCGGTCTCTGGAAACACCATATATTTT.

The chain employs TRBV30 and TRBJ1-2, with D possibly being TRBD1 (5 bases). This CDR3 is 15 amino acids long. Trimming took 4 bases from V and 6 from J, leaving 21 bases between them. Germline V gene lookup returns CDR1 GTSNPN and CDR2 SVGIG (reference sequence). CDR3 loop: CAWTRQTSLGDGYTF. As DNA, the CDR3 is TGTGCCTGGACCCGACAGACATCACTGGGAGATGGCTACACCTTC.

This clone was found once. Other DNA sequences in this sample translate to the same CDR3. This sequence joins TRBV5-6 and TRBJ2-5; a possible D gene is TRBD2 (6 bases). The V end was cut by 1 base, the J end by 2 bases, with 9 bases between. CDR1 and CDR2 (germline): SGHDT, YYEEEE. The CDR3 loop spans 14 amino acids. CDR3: CASSLYGGQETQYF. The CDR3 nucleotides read TGTGCCAGCAGCTTGTATGGGGGGCAAGAGACCCAGTACTTC.

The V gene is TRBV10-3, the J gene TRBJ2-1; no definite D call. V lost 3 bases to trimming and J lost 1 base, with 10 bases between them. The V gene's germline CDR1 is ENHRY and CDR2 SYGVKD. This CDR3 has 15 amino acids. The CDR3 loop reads CAISDGFQSYNEQFF. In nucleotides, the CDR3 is TGTGCCATCAGTGACGGCTTTCAATCCTACAATGAGCAGTTCTTC.

The CDR3 DNA sequence: TGCGCCAGCAGCTTTGGTAGCGCCGTACCAGATACGCAGTATTTT. It translates to CASSFGSAVPDTQYF. This sequence joins TRBV5-1 and TRBJ2-3; tentative D call: TRBD2 (5 bases). CDR1 is SGHRS, CDR2 YFSETQ, per germline. The CDR3 is made up of 15 amino acids. V was pared by 2 bases and J by 4 bases, with 14 bases between.

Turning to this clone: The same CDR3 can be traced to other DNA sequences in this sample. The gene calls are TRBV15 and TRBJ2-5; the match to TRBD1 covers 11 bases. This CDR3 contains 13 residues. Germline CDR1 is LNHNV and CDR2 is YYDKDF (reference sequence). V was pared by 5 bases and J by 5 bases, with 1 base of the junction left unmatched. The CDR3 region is CATSRDRGETQYF. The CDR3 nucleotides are TGTGCCACCAGCCGGGACAGGGGGGAGACCCAGTACTTC. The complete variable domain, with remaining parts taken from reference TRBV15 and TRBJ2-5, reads DAMVIQNPRYQVTQFGKPVTLSCSQTLNHNVMYWYQQKSSQAPKLLFHYYDKDFNNEADTPDNFQSRRPNTSFCFLDIRSPGLGDTAMYLCATSRDRGETQYFGPGTRLLVL.

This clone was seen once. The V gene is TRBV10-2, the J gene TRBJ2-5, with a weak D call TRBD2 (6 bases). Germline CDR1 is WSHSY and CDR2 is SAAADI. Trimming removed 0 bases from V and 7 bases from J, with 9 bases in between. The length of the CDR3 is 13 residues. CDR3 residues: CASSESVGGTQYF. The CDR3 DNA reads TGCGCCAGCAGTGAGTCAGTGGGAGGGACCCAGTACTTC.

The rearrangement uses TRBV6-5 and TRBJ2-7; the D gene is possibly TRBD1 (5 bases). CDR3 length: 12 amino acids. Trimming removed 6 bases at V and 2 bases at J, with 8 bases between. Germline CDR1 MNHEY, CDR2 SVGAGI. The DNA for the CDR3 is TGTGCCAGCAGGACAGCTACCTACGAGCAGTACTTC. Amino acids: CASRTATYEQYF.

The CDR3 protein is CASSSQDEQYF. CDR3 in DNA: TGTGCCAGCTCGTCCCAGGACGAGCAGTACTTC. The chain recombines TRBV2 with TRBJ2-7; no clear D. The V and J ends lost 8 bases and 5 bases respectively, with 10 bases between them. This CDR3 is built from 11 residues. Germline V gene sequence: CDR1 SNHLY, CDR2 FYNNEI.

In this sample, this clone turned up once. This chain's CDR3 is CASSPLPSYEQYF. In nucleotides, the CDR3 is TGTGCCAGCAGCCCCCTTCCTTCCTACGAGCAGTACTTC. The chain joins TRBV7-2 to TRBJ2-7; D not certain. Trimming left V 5 bases short and J 1 base short, with 9 bases between. Germline-derived CDR1 and CDR2 are SGHTA and FQGNSA. CDR3 size: 13 residues.

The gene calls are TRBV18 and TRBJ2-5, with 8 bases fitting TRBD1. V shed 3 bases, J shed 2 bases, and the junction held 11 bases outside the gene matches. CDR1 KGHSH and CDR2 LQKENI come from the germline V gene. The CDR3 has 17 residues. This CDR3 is CASSPFPGQVLQETQYF. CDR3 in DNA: TGTGCCAGCTCACCCTTCCCGGGACAGGTTCTTCAAGAGACCCAGTACTTC.